This T cell receptor beta chain stems from a study of cytotoxic CD8 clonotypes in ibrutinib-treated CLL (dated by TCRdb to the early 2020s). For context, the study as a whole: The cohort was composed of ten to eleven relapsed/refractory and approximately 16 treatment-naive patients; IGHV unmutated status was identified in 17 to 18 patients. Cryopreserved peripheral blood mononuclear cells were obtained before treatment, at response, and at either sustained remission or disease progression. The response samples were drawn at a median of roughly twelve months into treatment, with a range of about 6 to 36 months. Longitudinal samples were available for 26 of the 86 trial participants. On average, each sample yielded roughly 260,000 productive templates and 94,082 productive rearrangements. Responses were partial in some 24 patients and complete in 2; after median about 68 months follow-up, around 15 stayed in remission and roughly twelve progressed. Every sample from remission and from progressive disease was obtained while the patients were still on ibrutinib.

This specimen's time point label, per the study, means: about a year on ibrutinib. Roughly 2 micrograms of genomic DNA were extracted from cryopreserved PBMCs for TCR beta library preparation. High-throughput TCR beta sequencing was performed on longitudinal blood samples from CLL patients receiving ibrutinib monotherapy. Patients were enrolled in a phase 2 open-label single-center ibrutinib monotherapy trial. The study at large found these results: Public clonotypes were rare and either shrank or stayed stable during treatment, and the rise in clonality at ibrutinib response reflected expansion of private clonotypes. At ibrutinib response clonality went up, during sustained remission it held steady, and at progression it dropped back toward baseline. Baseline clonality exceeded that of age-matched healthy donors and correlated strongly with circulating CD8+ T-cell counts. Sampling times were not matched between sustained-remission and progressing patients, and lymph node repertoires were not studied.

A MiSeq instrument was used for deep resolution sequencing, which targeted depths ranging from 1 in 1 million up to 1 in 200,000 T cells, with coverage averaging 10x for each clonotype. The immunoSEQ hsTCRB Kit was used to generate the TCR beta libraries. As for the authors' bioinformatics: Data were analyzed with ImmunoSEQ Data Assistant and ImmunoSEQ Analyzer, with V, D and J genes assigned per IMGT definitions. Clonality was computed as one minus normalized Shannon entropy of productive rearrangement frequencies, ranging from 0 to 1. Only overrepresented clonotypes making up at least 0.05% of the repertoire of each patient were included in the public clonotype analysis. Some 13 age-matched healthy donor repertoires from immuneACCESS served as clonality controls. TCRdb took this table from immuneACCESS and kept in-frame rearrangements with V and J called. Such tables lack part of the clones; where checked against another copy, unresolved V genes explain under half of the gap, and the rest is unexplained. V, J and clone size derive from that table, while D and trimming were established from the DNA sequence. Counted in this sample were 130,000 to 150,000 clones; 79% of them appeared once. 9.5% to 15% of the sample goes to the ten largest clones.

The cysteine opens and the phenylalanine closes a CDR3 of 15 amino acids. The DNA shown is the 45-base CDR3, in frame from base 1. Germline trimming: 5 bases from V, 2 bases from J; junction bases outside gene matches: 7. Based on the germline V gene (reference sequence), the CDR1 and CDR2 sequences are SEHNR and FQNEAQ. There are a few counts of this clone. Its target antigen remains unknown. Base-call qualities are not available, and no considerably larger clone is one nucleotide away. The chain is made from TRBV7-9 and TRBJ1-2, and 8 bases in between align with TRBD1. This clonotype was obtained from a human donor with chronic lymphocytic leukemia. The specimen was PBMCs, collected after 12 months of ibrutinib treatment. The CDR3 protein sequence reads: CASSRDRPLNYGYTF. The DNA is as follows: TGTGCCAGCAGCAGGGACAGGCCATTAAACTATGGCTACACCTTC.